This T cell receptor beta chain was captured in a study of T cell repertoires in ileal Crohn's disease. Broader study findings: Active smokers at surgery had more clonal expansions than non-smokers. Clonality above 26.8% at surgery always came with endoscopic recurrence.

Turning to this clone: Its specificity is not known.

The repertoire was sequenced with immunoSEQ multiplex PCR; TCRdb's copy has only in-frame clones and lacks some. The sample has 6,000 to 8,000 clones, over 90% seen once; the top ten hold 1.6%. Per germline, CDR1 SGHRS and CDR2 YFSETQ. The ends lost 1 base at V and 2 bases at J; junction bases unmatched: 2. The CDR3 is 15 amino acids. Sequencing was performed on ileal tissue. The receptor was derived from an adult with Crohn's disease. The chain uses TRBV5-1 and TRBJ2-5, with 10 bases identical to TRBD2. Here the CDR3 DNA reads TGCGCCAGCAGCTTGACTAGCGGGATTCAAGAGACCCAGTACTTC. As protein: CASSLTSGIQETQYF. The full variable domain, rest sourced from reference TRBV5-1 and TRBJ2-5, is KAGVTQTPRYLIKTRGQQVTLSCSPISGHRSVSWYQQTPGQGLQFLFEYFSETQRNKGNFPGRFSGRQFSNSRSEMNVSTLELGDSALYLCASSLTSGIQETQYFGPGTRLLVL.